This TCR beta chain originates from a study of human T cells and chemical hapten exposure. Germline V gives CDR1 SNHLY, CDR2 FYNNEI. The trim removed 0 bases at V and 5 bases at J, leaving 4 bases unmatched. The CDR3 is 15 amino acids. In TCRdb, the RACE reads were re-called with MiXCR into one record per CDR3 protein. This table has tens of thousands of distinct CDR3 sequences, over 3% appearing once. Described time point: patch test 2, 6 weeks after DPC sensitization. The treatment was: therapeutic diphenylcyclopropenone sensitization with weekly scalp DPC. This clonotype was recorded many times. This sequence joins TRBV2 and TRBJ2-1; 7 bases match TRBD2. This sequence was found in a man aged 40-49 years with alopecia areata. Some clones in this sample may be carry-over from other donors' samples. Material: whole blood, obtained in connection with sensitization to the hapten diphenylcyclopropenone (DPC). CDR3 DNA: TGTGCCAGCAGTGAAGCGGGAGGGAAAAACAATGAGCAGTTCTTC. This codes for CASSEAGGKNNEQFF. The variable domain in full, completed from reference TRBV2 and TRBJ2-1, reads EPEVTQTPSHQVTQMGQEVILRCVPISNHLYFYWYRQILGQKVEFLVSFYNNEISEKSEIFDDQFSVERPDGSNFTLKIRSTKLEDSAMYFCASSEAGGKNNEQFFGPGTRLTVL.